Sequencing of this TCR beta chain was carried out in a study of human T cells and chemical hapten exposure. Overall study results and limits: Compared with pre-sensitization or healthy control sets, expanded TCRs clustered more.

The time point denotes: patch test 1, 2 weeks after DPC sensitization. The treatment is: therapeutic diphenylcyclopropenone sensitization with weekly scalp DPC. One entry per CDR3 protein, called by TCRdb with MiXCR from the RACE reads. The data show a few hundred thousand distinct CDR3 sequences, approximately 4.4% seen once. The germline V gene has CDR1 MDHEN and CDR2 SYDVKM. Trimming removed 4 bases from V and 6 bases from J, with 13 bases in between. This CDR3 has 13 amino acids. In this sample, this clonotype turned up a few times. Its antigen remains unknown. This specimen consisted of whole blood, obtained in connection with sensitization to the hapten diphenylcyclopropenone (DPC). V gene TRBV28 combines with J gene TRBJ2-7; D gene uncertain. This clonotype originated in a woman aged 50 to 60 with alopecia areata. Some clones in this sample may be carry-over from other donors' samples. DNA of the CDR3: TGTGCCAGCAGTTCTGGGGTGAGGCTCGAGCAGTACTTC. The encoded protein is CASSSGVRLEQYF.